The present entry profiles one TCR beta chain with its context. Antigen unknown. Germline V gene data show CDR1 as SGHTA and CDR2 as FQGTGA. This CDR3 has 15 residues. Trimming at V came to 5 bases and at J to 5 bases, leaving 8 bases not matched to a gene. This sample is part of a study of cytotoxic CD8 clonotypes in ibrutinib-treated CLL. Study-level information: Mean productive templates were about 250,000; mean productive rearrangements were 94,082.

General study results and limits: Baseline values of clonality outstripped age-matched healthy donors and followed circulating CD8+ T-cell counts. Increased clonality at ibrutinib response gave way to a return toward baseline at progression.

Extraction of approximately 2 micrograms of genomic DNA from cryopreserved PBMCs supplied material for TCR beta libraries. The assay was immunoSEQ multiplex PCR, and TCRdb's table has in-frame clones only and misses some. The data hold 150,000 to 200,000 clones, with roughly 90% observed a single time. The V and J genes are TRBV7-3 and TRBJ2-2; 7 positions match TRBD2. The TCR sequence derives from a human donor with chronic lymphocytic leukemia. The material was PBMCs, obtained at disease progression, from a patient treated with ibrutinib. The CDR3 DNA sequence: TGTGCCAGCAGCCCTACGGCGGGGGTTACCGGGGAGCTGTTTTTT. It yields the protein CASSPTAGVTGELFF.